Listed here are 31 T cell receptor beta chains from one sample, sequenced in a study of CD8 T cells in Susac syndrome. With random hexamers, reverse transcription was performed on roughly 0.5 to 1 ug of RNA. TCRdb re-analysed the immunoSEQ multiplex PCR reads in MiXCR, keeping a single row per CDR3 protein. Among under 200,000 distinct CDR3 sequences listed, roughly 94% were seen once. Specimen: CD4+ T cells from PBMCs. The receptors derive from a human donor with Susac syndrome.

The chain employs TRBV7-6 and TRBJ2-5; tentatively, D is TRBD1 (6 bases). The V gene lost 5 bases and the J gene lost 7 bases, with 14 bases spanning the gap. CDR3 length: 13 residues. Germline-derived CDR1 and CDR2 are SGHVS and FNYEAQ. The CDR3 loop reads CASSLDRTGTQYF. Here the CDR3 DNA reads TGTGCCAGCAGCCTGGACAGAACTGGGACCCAGTACTTC. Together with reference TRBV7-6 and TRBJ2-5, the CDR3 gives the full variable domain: GAGVSQSPRYKVTKRGQDVALRCDPISGHVSLYWYRQALGQGPEFLTYFNYEAQQDKSGLPNDRFSAERPEGSISTLTIQRTEQRDSAMYRCASSLDRTGTQYFGPGTRLLVL.

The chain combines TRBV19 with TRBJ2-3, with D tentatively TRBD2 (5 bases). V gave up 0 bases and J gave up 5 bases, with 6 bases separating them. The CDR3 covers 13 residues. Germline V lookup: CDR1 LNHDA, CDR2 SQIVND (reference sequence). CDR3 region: CASSIDRGDTQYF. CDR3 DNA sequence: TGTGCCAGTAGTATAGATCGGGGAGATACGCAGTATTTT.

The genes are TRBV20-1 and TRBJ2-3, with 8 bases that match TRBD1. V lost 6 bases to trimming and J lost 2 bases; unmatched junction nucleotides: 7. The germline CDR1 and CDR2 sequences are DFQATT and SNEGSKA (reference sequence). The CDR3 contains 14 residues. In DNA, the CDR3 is TGCAGTGCCCCAGACAGGGGCGTCACAGATACGCAGTATTTT. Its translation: CSAPDRGVTDTQYF.

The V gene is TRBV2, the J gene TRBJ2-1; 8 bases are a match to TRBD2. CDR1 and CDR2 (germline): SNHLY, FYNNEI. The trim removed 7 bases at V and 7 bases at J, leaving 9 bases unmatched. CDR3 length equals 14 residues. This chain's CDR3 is CASNMRGAGNEQFF. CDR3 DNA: TGTGCCAGCAACATGCGGGGGGCGGGGAATGAGCAGTTCTTC.

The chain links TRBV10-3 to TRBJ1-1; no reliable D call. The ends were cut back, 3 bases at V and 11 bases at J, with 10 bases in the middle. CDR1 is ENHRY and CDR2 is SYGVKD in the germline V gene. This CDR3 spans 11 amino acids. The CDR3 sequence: CAISDTLEAFF. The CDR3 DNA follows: TGTGCCATCAGTGACACTCTCGAGGCTTTCTTT.

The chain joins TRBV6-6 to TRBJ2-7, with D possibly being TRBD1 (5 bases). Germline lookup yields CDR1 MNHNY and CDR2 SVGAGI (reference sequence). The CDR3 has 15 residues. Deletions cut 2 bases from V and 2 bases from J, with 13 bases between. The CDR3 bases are TGTGCCAGCAGTTACGAGCTGGACATTGCCTACGAGCAGTACTTC. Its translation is CASSYELDIAYEQYF.

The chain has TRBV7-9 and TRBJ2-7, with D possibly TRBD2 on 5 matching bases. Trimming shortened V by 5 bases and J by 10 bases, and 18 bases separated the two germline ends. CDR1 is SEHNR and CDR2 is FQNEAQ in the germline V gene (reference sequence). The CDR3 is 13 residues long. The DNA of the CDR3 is TGTGCCAGCAGCGGGTCCCCACGTGCGGGCCAGTACTTC. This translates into CASSGSPRAGQYF. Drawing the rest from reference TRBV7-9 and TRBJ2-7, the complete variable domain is DTGVSQNPRHKITKRGQNVTFRCDPISEHNRLYWYRQTLGQGPEFLTYFQNEAQLEKSRLLSDRFSAERPKGSFSTLEIQRTEQGDSAMYLCASSGSPRAGQYFGPGTRLTVT.

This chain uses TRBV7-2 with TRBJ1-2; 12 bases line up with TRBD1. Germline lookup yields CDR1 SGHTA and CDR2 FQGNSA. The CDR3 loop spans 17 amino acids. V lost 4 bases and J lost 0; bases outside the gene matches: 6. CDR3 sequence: CASSSGTGGASNYGYTF. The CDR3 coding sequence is TGTGCCAGCAGCTCAGGGACAGGGGGCGCCTCTAACTATGGCTACACCTTC.

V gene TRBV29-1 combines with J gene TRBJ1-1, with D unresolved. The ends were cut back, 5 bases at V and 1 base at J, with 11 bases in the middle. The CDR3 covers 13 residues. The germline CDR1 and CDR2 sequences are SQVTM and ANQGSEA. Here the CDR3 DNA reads TGCAGCGTTCGTAAAGGGTCGAACACTGAAGCTTTCTTT. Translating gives CSVRKGSNTEAFF.

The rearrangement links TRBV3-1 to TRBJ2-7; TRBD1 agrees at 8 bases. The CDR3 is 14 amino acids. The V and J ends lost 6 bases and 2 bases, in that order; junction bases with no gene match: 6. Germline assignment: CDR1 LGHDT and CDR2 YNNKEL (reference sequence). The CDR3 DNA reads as TGTGCCAGCAGGGGGGACAGGAACCCCTACGAGCAGTACTTC. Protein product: CASRGDRNPYEQYF.

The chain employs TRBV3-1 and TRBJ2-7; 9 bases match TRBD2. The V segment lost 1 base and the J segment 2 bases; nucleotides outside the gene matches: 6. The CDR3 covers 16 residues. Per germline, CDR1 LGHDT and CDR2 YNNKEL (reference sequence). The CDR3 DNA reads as TGTGCCAGCAGCCAAGGCTCGGGCGGGGGGGCCTACGAGCAGTACTTC. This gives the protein CASSQGSGGGAYEQYF.

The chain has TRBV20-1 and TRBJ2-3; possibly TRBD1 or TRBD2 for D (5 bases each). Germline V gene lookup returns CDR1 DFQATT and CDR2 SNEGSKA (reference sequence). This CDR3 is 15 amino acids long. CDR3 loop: CSPISGSFDPDTQYF. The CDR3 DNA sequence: TGCAGCCCAATCTCAGGGAGTTTCGACCCAGATACGCAGTATTTT.

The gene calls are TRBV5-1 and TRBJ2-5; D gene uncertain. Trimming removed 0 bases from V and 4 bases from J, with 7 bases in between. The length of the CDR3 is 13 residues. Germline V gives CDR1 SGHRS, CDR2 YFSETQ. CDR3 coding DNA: TGCGCCAGCAGCTTGGACTGGCGAGAGACCCAGTACTTC. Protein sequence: CASSLDWRETQYF. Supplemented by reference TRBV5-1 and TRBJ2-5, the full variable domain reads KAGVTQTPRYLIKTRGQQVTLSCSPISGHRSVSWYQQTPGQGLQFLFEYFSETQRNKGNFPGRFSGRQFSNSRSEMNVSTLELGDSALYLCASSLDWRETQYFGPGTRLLVL.

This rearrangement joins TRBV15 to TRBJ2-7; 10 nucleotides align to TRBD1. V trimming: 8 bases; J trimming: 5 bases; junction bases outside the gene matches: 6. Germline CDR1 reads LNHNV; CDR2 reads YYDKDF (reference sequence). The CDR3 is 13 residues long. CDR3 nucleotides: TGTGCCACCGAGACCGGGACAGGGGACGAGCAGTACTTC. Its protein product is CATETGTGDEQYF.

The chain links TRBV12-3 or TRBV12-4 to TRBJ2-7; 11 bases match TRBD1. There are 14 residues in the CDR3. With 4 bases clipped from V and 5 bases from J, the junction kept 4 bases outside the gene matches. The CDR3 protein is CASSSGQGVHEQYF. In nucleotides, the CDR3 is TGTGCCAGCAGTTCGGGACAGGGGGTCCACGAGCAGTACTTC.

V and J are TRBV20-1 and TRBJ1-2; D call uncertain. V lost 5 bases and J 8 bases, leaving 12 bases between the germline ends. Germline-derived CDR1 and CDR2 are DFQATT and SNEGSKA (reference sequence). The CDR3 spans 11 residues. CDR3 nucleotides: TGCAGTGCTGAAGATTCTATGGGCTACACCTTC. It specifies CSAEDSMGYTF.

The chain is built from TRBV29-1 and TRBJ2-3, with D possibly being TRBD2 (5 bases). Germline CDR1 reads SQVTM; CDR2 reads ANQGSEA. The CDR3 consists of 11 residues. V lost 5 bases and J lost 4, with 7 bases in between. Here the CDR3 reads CSVTRADTQYF. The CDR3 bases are TGCAGCGTTACTAGGGCAGATACGCAGTATTTT.

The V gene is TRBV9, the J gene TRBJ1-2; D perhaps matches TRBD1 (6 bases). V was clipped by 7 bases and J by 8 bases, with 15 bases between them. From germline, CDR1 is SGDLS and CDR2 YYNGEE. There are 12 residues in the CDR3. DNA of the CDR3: TGTGCCAGCTCTCCGGGGGCAGGAGGCTACACCTTC. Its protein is CASSPGAGGYTF.

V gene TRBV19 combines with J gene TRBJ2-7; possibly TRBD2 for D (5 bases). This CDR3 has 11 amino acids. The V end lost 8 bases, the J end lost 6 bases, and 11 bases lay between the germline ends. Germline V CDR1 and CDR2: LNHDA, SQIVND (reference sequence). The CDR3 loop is CASRVGSEQYF. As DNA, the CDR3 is TGTGCCAGTCGGGTAGGGAGCGAGCAGTACTTC.

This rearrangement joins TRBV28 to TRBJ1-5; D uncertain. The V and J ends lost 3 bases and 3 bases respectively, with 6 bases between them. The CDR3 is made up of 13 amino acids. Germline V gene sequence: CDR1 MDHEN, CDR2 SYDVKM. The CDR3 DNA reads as TGTGCCAGCAGTTTTAGAGTCAATCAGCCCCAGCATTTT. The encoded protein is CASSFRVNQPQHF.

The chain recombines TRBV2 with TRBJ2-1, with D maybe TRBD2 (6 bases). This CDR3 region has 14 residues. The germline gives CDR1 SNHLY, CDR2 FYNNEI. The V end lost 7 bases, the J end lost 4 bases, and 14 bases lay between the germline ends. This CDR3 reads CASKVAVIYNEQFF. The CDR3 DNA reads TGTGCCAGCAAGGTAGCGGTCATTTACAATGAGCAGTTCTTC. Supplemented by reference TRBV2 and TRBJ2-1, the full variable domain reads EPEVTQTPSHQVTQMGQEVILRCVPISNHLYFYWYRQILGQKVEFLVSFYNNEISEKSEIFDDQFSVERPDGSNFTLKIRSTKLEDSAMYFCASKVAVIYNEQFFGPGTRLTVL.

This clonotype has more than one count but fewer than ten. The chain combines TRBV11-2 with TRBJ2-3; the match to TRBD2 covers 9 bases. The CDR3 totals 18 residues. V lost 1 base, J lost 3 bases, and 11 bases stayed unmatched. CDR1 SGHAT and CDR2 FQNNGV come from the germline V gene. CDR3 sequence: CASSLGRGRGGATDTQYF. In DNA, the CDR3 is TGTGCCAGCAGCTTAGGTCGCGGTCGCGGGGGGGCAACAGATACGCAGTATTTT.

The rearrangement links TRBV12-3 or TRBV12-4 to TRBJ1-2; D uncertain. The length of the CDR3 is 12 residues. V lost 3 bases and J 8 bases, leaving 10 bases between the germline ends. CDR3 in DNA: TGTGCCAGCAGTTTGGCCAGAAGAGGCTACACCTTC. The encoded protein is CASSLARRGYTF.

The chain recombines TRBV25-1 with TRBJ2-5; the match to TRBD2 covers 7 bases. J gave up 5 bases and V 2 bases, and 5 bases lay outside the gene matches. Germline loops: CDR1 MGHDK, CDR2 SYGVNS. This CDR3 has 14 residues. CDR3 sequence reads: CASSEGRDGETQYF. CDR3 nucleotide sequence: TGTGCCAGCAGTGAAGGGAGGGATGGGGAGACCCAGTACTTC.

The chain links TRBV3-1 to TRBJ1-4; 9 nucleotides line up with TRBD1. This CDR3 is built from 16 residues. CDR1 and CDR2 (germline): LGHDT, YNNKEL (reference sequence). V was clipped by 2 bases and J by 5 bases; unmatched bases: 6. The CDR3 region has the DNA TGTGCCAGCAGCCAAACCTCGACAGGGGGGAATGAAAAACTGTTTTTT. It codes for CASSQTSTGGNEKLFF.

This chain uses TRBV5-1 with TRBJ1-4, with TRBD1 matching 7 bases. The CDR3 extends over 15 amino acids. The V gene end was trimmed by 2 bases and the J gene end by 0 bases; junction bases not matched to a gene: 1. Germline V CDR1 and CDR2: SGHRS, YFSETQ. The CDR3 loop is CASSFDRATNEKLFF. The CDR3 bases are TGCGCCAGCAGCTTCGACAGGGCAACTAATGAAAAACTGTTTTTT.

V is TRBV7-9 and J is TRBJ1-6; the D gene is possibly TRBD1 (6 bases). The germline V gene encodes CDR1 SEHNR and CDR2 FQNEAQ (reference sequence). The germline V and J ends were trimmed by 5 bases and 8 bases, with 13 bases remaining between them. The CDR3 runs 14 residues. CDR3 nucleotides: TGTGCCAGCAGCAACCGGGACACTTATTCACCCCTCCACTTT. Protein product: CASSNRDTYSPLHF.

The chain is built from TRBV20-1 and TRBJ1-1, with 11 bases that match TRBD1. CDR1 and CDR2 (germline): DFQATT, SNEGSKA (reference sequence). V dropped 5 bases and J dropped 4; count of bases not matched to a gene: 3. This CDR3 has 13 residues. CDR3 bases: TGCAGTGCTTGGGACAGGGGGTTCACTGAAGCTTTCTTT. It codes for CSAWDRGFTEAFF.

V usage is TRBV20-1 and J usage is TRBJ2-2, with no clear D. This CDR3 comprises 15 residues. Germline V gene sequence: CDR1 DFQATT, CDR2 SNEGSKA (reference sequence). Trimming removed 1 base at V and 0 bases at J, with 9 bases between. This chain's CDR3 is CSARAPESNTGELFF. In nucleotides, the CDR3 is TGCAGTGCTAGAGCCCCCGAGTCGAACACCGGGGAGCTGTTTTTT.

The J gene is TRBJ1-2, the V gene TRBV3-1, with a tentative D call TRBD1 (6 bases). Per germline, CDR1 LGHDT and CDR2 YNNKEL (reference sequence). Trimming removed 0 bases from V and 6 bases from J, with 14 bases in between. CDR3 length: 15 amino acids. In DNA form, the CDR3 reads TGTGCCAGCAGCCAAGATAACAGGGTTGGGAATGGCTACACCTTC. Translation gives CASSQDNRVGNGYTF.

CDR3 nucleotide sequence: TGTGCCAGCAGCCCTTTTGACGGGGCGACCCAGTACTTC. Protein sequence: CASSPFDGATQYF. The gene calls are TRBV14 and TRBJ2-5, with D perhaps matching TRBD1 or TRBD2 (5 bases each). The CDR3 is 13 amino acids. Germline V gives CDR1 SGHDN, CDR2 FVKESK. Trimming pared 4 bases from V and 7 bases from J, leaving 13 bases between. Together with reference TRBV14 and TRBJ2-5, the CDR3 gives the full variable domain: EAGVTQFPSHSVIEKGQTVTLRCDPISGHDNLYWYRRVMGKEIKFLLHFVKESKQDESGMPNNRFLAERTGGTYSTLKVQPAELEDSGVYFCASSPFDGATQYFGPGTRLLVL.